This T cell receptor (beta chain) was captured by sequencing in a study of blood T cell repertoires in COVID-19. The wider study: Specimens from acute and convalescent COVID-19 originated in the United States, Italy and Spain. Sources were T cells, B-cell-depleted T cells, or PBMCs; the material itself was cDNA or gDNA.

Authors' methods: Amplification with reference gene primers provided the estimates of nucleated cell counts. Produced via immunoSEQ multiplex PCR; TCRdb's table is partial and in-frame only. V and J calls and clone size are those listed in that table; D and trimming were worked out from the DNA. The repertoire has around 95,000 clones, just over 85% of them found once; the top ten carry approximately 5.3%. This clone was seen just once. The CDR3 is made up of 16 amino acids. Germline trimming cut 5 bases from V and 1 base from J; bases unmatched to any gene: 6. CDR1 and CDR2 from the germline V gene are SEHNR and FQNEAQ (reference sequence).

The clonotype comes from a human donor in a cohort sampled during active COVID-19. The sample taken for sequencing was peripheral blood. The genes are TRBV7-9 and TRBJ2-7, with 12 bases identical to TRBD2. In DNA form, the CDR3 reads TGTGCCAGCAGCCACCCGACTAGCGGGGGTTCCTACGAGCAGTACTTC. Protein: CASSHPTSGGSYEQYF.